Below are 27 T cell receptor beta chains sequenced from a single sample in a study of blood T cell repertoires in COVID-19. Some clones are missing from TCRdb's copy, which holds only in-frame ones; the method was immunoSEQ multiplex PCR. The table lists tens of thousands of clones, approximately 85% of them singletons. The sample consisted of peripheral blood. Receptors originate from a woman aged 60 to 75 with COVID-19, enrolled during active disease.

The chain couples TRBV5-1 to TRBJ1-6; D is possibly TRBD1 (6 bases). CDR1 is SGHRS, CDR2 YFSETQ, per germline. The CDR3 is made up of 16 amino acids. V lost 0 bases, J lost 7 bases, and 14 bases lay in between. DNA of the CDR3: TGCGCCAGCAGCTTGGAAATACAGGGTCTCAATTCACCCCTCCACTTT. Translated: CASSLEIQGLNSPLHF.

In its sample, this clone was seen once. The chain employs TRBV12-3 or TRBV12-4 and TRBJ1-1; D unclear. The ends were cut back, 4 bases at V and 6 bases at J, with 12 bases in the middle. The CDR3 runs 13 residues. CDR3 residues: CASSSGDWAEAFF. CDR3 DNA: TGTGCCAGCAGTTCCGGAGATTGGGCTGAAGCTTTCTTT.

The chain employs TRBV6-2 or TRBV6-3 and TRBJ1-2; D is unclear. The CDR3 is made up of 12 amino acids. Germline values: CDR1 MNHEY, CDR2 SVGEGT. Trimming took off 2 bases at V and 5 bases at J, with 6 bases between the two ends. Here the CDR3 reads CASSYLRYGYTF. CDR3 nucleotide sequence: TGTGCCAGCAGTTACCTAAGATATGGCTACACCTTC.

V is TRBV15 and J is TRBJ1-2; tentative D call: TRBD1 (6 bases). Germline lookup yields CDR1 LNHNV and CDR2 YYDKDF (reference sequence). The CDR3 totals 16 residues. The germline V and J ends were trimmed by 2 bases and 4 bases, with 17 bases remaining between them. The CDR3 region is CATSRNRDPGGYGYTF. In DNA, the CDR3 is TGTGCCACCAGCAGAAACAGGGATCCTGGGGGCTATGGCTACACCTTC. Full variable domain (missing parts from reference TRBV15 and TRBJ1-2): DAMVIQNPRYQVTQFGKPVTLSCSQTLNHNVMYWYQQKSSQAPKLLFHYYDKDFNNEADTPDNFQSRRPNTSFCFLDIRSPGLGDTAMYLCATSRNRDPGGYGYTFGSGTRLTVV.

This clone occurred a few times. This chain joins TRBV27 and TRBJ1-2; perhaps TRBD1 as D (6 bases). From germline, CDR1 is MNHEY and CDR2 SMNVEV (reference sequence). The CDR3 extends over 15 amino acids. Trimming pared 0 bases from V and 3 bases from J, leaving 11 bases between. CDR3 DNA sequence: TGTGCCAGCAGTTTATCGTCGGGGGGCGACTATGGCTACACCTTC. Translated, it gives CASSLSSGGDYGYTF.

V is TRBV3-1 (or the pseudogene TRBV3-2) and J is TRBJ2-1; D remains unclear. Germline CDR1 LGHDT, CDR2 YNNKEL (reference sequence). The CDR3 runs to 12 residues. V shed 1 base and J shed 12 bases, with 10 bases lying between them. As DNA, the CDR3 is TGTGCCAGCAGCCAAGTGCCGGGTGGGCAGTTCTTC. Translated, it gives CASSQVPGGQFF.

V gene TRBV4-2 combines with J gene TRBJ2-2, with TRBD1 matching over 8 bases. Germline loops: CDR1 LGHNA, CDR2 YNFKEQ. Trimming cost V 3 bases and J 5 bases; bases outside gene matches: 2. CDR3 length: 14 residues. In DNA form, the CDR3 reads TGTGCCAGCAGCCATAACAGGGGGACCGGGGAGCTGTTTTTT. It translates to CASSHNRGTGELFF.

The chain is built from TRBV30 and TRBJ2-7; D possibly corresponds to TRBD2 (6 bases). The CDR3 is 13 residues long. The germline V and J ends were trimmed by 0 bases and 6 bases, with 12 bases remaining between them. Germline CDR1 GTSNPN, CDR2 SVGIG (reference sequence). The CDR3 is CAWSVEGPGEQYF. Here the CDR3 DNA reads TGTGCCTGGAGTGTGGAGGGTCCGGGCGAGCAGTACTTC.

The chain uses TRBV6-5 and TRBJ2-3; D remains ambiguous. CDR1 is MNHEY and CDR2 is SVGAGI in the germline V gene. V lost 2 bases and J 4 bases, leaving 10 bases between the germline ends. The CDR3 is made up of 14 amino acids. The CDR3 nucleotides are TGTGCCAGCAGTTACGAGGTGGCTTCAGATACGCAGTATTTT. This translates into CASSYEVASDTQYF.

The CDR3 region has the DNA TGCGCCAGCAGTCCCGGGACAGGGGTCTTCAATGAGCAGTTCTTC. Translating gives CASSPGTGVFNEQFF. The chain employs TRBV10-2 and TRBJ2-1; 10 positions agree with TRBD1. J lost 6 bases, V lost 5 bases, and 7 bases had no gene match. This CDR3 has 15 residues. Germline V gene data show CDR1 as WSHSY and CDR2 as SAAADI.

The rearrangement uses TRBV21-1 and TRBJ2-1; TRBD2, as called in the table, went unchecked against the DNA. TRBV21-1 is a known pseudogene. The CDR3 length is 19 residues. In nucleotides, the CDR3 is TGTGCCAGCAGCAGCTGGCGACTAGCGGAGGCCCCCACCTACAATGAGCAGTTCTTC. Its translation is CASSSWRLAEAPTYNEQFF.

The V call is TRBV15, the J call TRBJ1-5, with TRBD1 matching 9 bases. V lost 4 bases to trimming and J lost 6 bases; unmatched junction nucleotides: 10. Germline assignment: CDR1 LNHNV and CDR2 YYDKDF (reference sequence). The CDR3 is made up of 16 amino acids. CDR3 in amino acids: CATSKGQGDLGQPQHF. The CDR3 DNA is TGTGCCACCAGCAAGGGACAGGGAGACTTAGGTCAGCCCCAGCATTTT.

The genes are TRBV29-1 and TRBJ2-3; D possibly corresponds to TRBD1 (6 bases). Germline CDR1 reads SQVTM; CDR2 reads ANQGSEA. This CDR3 spans 13 amino acids. V lost 7 bases and J lost 6, with 17 bases in between. CDR3 protein: CSAESGARDTQYF. The DNA for the CDR3 is TGCAGCGCAGAGTCAGGGGCAAGGGATACGCAGTATTTT.

The gene calls are TRBV6-1 and TRBJ1-1; TRBD1 agrees at 10 bases. This CDR3 is 15 amino acids long. V lost 3 bases, J lost 3 bases, and 4 bases stayed unmatched. Germline values: CDR1 MNHNS, CDR2 SASEGT. CDR3 region: CASSEGQGLYTEAFF. The CDR3 coding sequence is TGTGCCAGCAGTGAGGGACAGGGGTTGTACACTGAAGCTTTCTTT.

The V call is TRBV11-3, the J call TRBJ2-7; possibly TRBD1 for D (5 bases). Trimming removed 1 base at V and 4 bases at J, with 17 bases between. The CDR3 contains 16 residues. Germline CDR1 and CDR2: SGHNT and YENEEA. CDR3: CASSLGIQGKSYEQYF. The CDR3 DNA follows: TGTGCCAGCAGCTTAGGTATCCAGGGAAAATCTTACGAGCAGTACTTC.

The rearrangement links TRBV19 to TRBJ2-5, with D maybe TRBD1 (5 bases). The CDR3 runs to 15 residues. Germline V lookup: CDR1 LNHDA, CDR2 SQIVND (reference sequence). The V gene lost 3 bases and the J gene lost 4 bases, with 15 bases spanning the gap. This chain's CDR3 is CASSISGLSGETQYF. For the CDR3, the DNA is TGTGCCAGTAGTATCTCAGGGTTATCAGGAGAGACCCAGTACTTC.

V gene TRBV4-3 combines with J gene TRBJ1-5, with TRBD1 as a possible D gene (5 bases). CDR3 size: 13 residues. The germline V and J ends were trimmed by 4 bases and 5 bases, with 9 bases remaining between them. The germline CDR1 and CDR2 sequences are LGHNA and YSLEER. CDR3 DNA sequence: TGCGCCAGCAGCCCGGGGGTGGATCAGCCCCAGCATTTT. It translates to CASSPGVDQPQHF.

The rearrangement links TRBV7-2 to TRBJ1-2, with D hard to call. CDR3 length: 14 residues. Germline CDR1 and CDR2: SGHTA and FQGNSA. Trimming cost V 0 bases and J 8 bases, with 13 bases left between them. The CDR3 here is CASSLALVPGGYTF. For the CDR3, the DNA is TGTGCCAGCAGCTTAGCGCTGGTTCCAGGCGGCTACACCTTC.

The chain has TRBV6-6 and TRBJ2-1; 9 positions match TRBD1. V was pared by 4 bases and J by 6 bases, with 7 bases of the junction left unmatched. Germline V lookup: CDR1 MNHNY, CDR2 SVGAGI (reference sequence). This CDR3 region has 15 residues. The CDR3 reads CASSWGDREGNEQFF. The DNA for the CDR3 is TGTGCCAGCAGTTGGGGGGACAGGGAGGGCAATGAGCAGTTCTTC.

The chain uses TRBV11-3 and TRBJ2-3; the D gene is possibly TRBD1 (6 bases). Germline assignment: CDR1 SGHNT and CDR2 YENEEA. There are 15 residues in the CDR3. Trimming pared 5 bases from V and 3 bases from J, leaving 15 bases between. CDR3 region: CASSKTGWGTDTQYF. The CDR3 DNA is TGTGCCAGCAGCAAGACAGGTTGGGGGACAGATACGCAGTATTTT.

The chain has TRBV10-3 and TRBJ2-7, with TRBD2 matching over 12 bases. The trim removed 4 bases at V and 5 bases at J, leaving 3 bases unmatched. Germline values: CDR1 ENHRY, CDR2 SYGVKD. The CDR3 covers 14 residues. The CDR3 is CAISGTSGDNEQYF. CDR3 in DNA: TGTGCCATCAGTGGGACTAGCGGGGACAACGAGCAGTACTTC.

V gene TRBV6-1 combines with J gene TRBJ1-6; TRBD1 is a possible D gene (5 bases). The germline V gene encodes CDR1 MNHNS and CDR2 SASEGT. Trimming removed 1 base from V and 7 bases from J, with 26 bases in between. There are 20 residues in the CDR3. The CDR3 protein is CASSEDESRSGVIGNSPLHF. The CDR3 DNA is TGTGCCAGCAGTGAAGACGAGAGCCGGTCGGGGGTGATCGGGAATTCACCCCTCCACTTT.

The gene calls are TRBV7-2 and TRBJ2-5, with D perhaps TRBD2 (6 bases). V was shortened by 6 bases and J by 5 bases, with 16 bases between the two germline ends. CDR1 SGHTA and CDR2 FQGNSA come from the germline V gene. The CDR3 contains 14 residues. The CDR3 spells CASSWGVSPETQYF. The CDR3, as DNA: TGTGCCAGCAGTTGGGGGGTATCCCCGGAGACCCAGTACTTC.

The rearrangement links TRBV4-2 to TRBJ2-7, with 8 bases lining up with TRBD1. Germline CDR1 LGHNA, CDR2 YNFKEQ. V dropped 6 bases and J dropped 3; count of bases not matched to a gene: 4. The CDR3 contains 13 residues. CDR3 sequence: CASSQGAYYEQYF. CDR3 DNA sequence: TGTGCCAGCAGTCAGGGGGCATACTACGAGCAGTACTTC.

This clone was found a few times. The gene calls are TRBV13 and TRBJ1-6; D is perhaps TRBD1 (6 bases). This CDR3 is built from 15 residues. The V end was cut by 5 bases, the J end by 5 bases, with 13 bases between. Germline loops: CDR1 PRHDT, CDR2 FYEKMQ (reference sequence). The CDR3 region has the DNA TGTGCCAGCAGCCCCTCAGGGGTGGATAATTCACCCCTCCACTTT. Residues: CASSPSGVDNSPLHF.

This rearrangement joins TRBV19 to TRBJ1-6; 7 nucleotides line up with TRBD1. The germline V gene encodes CDR1 LNHDA and CDR2 SQIVND (reference sequence). This CDR3 is 15 amino acids long. V lost 1 base, J lost 7 bases, and 4 bases stayed unmatched. CDR3 residues: CASSIAGQENSPLHF. In nucleotides, the CDR3 is TGTGCCAGTAGTATAGCAGGACAGGAGAATTCACCCCTCCACTTT. Complete variable domain (other parts from reference TRBV19 and TRBJ1-6): DGGITQSPKYLFRKEGQNVTLSCEQNLNHDAMYWYRQDPGQGLRLIYYSQIVNDFQKGDIAEGYSVSREKKESFPLTVTSAQKNPTAFYLCASSIAGQENSPLHFGNGTRLTVT.

The chain's CDR3 is CASSPPGTGAWEQYF. CDR3 bases: TGTGCCAGCTCACCACCAGGGACAGGAGCCTGGGAGCAGTACTTC. The chain links TRBV18 to TRBJ2-7; 8 bases fit TRBD1. Germline V gene data show CDR1 as KGHSH and CDR2 as LQKENI. J gave up 7 bases and V 0 bases, and 8 bases lay outside the gene matches. The CDR3 contains 15 residues.